This TCR beta chain comes out of a study of blood T cell repertoires in COVID-19. Study context: PBMCs, B-cell-depleted T cells, or T cells provided the cDNA or gDNA that made up the material.

V gave up 1 base and J gave up 4 bases, with 8 bases separating them. Per germline, CDR1 LNHDA and CDR2 SQIVND (reference sequence). CDR3 length: 13 amino acids. Clinical history reported by participants formed the basis on which cohorts were assigned. Clones were read by immunoSEQ multiplex PCR, and TCRdb kept only the in-frame ones, dropping some. Of 230,000 or so clones listed, roughly 84% are singletons. The chain couples TRBV19 to TRBJ2-7; D not resolved. The TCR sequence derives from a woman in her forties or fifties who had been exposed to COVID-19. The sequenced sample consisted of PBMCs or T cells enriched from blood (not recorded which). For the CDR3, the DNA is TGTGCCAGTAGTATAGGTGGGCGATACGAGCAGTACTTC. This codes for CASSIGGRYEQYF.